This TCR beta chain was documented in a study of cytomegalovirus exposure and HLA in healthy donors. For the study at large: From roughly 180 million T cells, an earlier analysis saw roughly 120 million unique TCR beta sequences.

The study ran its PCR with 60 Vbeta and 13 Jbeta primers. Libraries were prepared by immunoSEQ multiplex PCR; TCRdb keeps only in-frame clonotypes and omits some of them. The sample consists of 130,000 to 150,000 clones, 70% to 80% of them appearing once. This CDR3 is 14 amino acids long. Per germline, CDR1 MNHNS and CDR2 SASEGT. Trimming stripped 8 bases from V and 9 bases from J, with 20 bases between. Healthy bone marrow donors made up the donors. This chain uses TRBV6-1 with TRBJ1-5, with TRBD1 as a possible D gene (5 bases). Sequenced: PBMCs. The TCR was taken from a woman in her fifties or sixties in good health and CMV-seronegative. This CDR3 reads CASLAGRMSLPQHF. CDR3 nucleotides: TGTGCCAGCCTCGCGGGACGGATGAGTCTGCCCCAGCATTTT.